The 6 T cell receptor beta chains in this list originate from one sample, sequenced in a study of molecular identifiers for immune sequencing clone quantification. In TCRdb, the PCR reads were re-called with MiXCR into one record per CDR3 protein. The sample contains around 480,000 distinct CDR3 sequences, about a fifth of which appear only once. Sample: naive CD8+ T cells from blood, with Jurkat cell RNA spiked in. Subset defined: FACS-sorted CD8+CD4-CCR7+CD45RA+ naive T cells. These receptors originate from a human donor in good health. Some libraries in this study had Jurkat cell RNA spiked in.

This clonotype has a count of ten or more. The chain links TRBV4-3 to TRBJ1-2; 7 bases fit TRBD1. The CDR3 runs to 17 residues. J lost 4 bases, V lost 0 bases, and 11 bases had no gene match. Germline assignment: CDR1 LGHNA and CDR2 YSLEER. CDR3 residues: CASSQDRVTGAGYGYTF. For the CDR3, the DNA is TGCGCCAGCAGCCAAGACCGGGTAACAGGGGCCGGCTATGGCTACACCTTC.

The chain links TRBV5-1 to TRBJ2-7; possibly TRBD1 for D (5 bases). CDR1 and CDR2 from the germline V gene are SGHRS and YFSETQ. This CDR3 is 16 amino acids long. V was pared by 0 bases and J by 2 bases, with 15 bases between. CDR3 sequence reads: CASSLEPTDIAYEQYF. CDR3 nucleotide sequence: TGCGCCAGCAGCTTGGAACCGACAGACATAGCCTACGAGCAGTACTTC.

This clonotype occurred many times. The V and J genes are TRBV7-2 and TRBJ1-5; no definite D call. Deletions cut 0 bases from V and 2 bases from J, with 8 bases between. Germline V lookup: CDR1 SGHTA, CDR2 FQGNSA. This CDR3 region has 15 residues. The chain's CDR3 is CASSLASMGNQPQHF. CDR3 coding DNA: TGTGCCAGCAGCTTAGCATCAATGGGCAATCAGCCCCAGCATTTT.

This clonotype has just one count. An end of the junction differs from the germline gene, which may be a read error. The J gene is TRBJ2-1, the V gene TRBV19; 7 nucleotides align to TRBD1. Germline CDR1 is LNHDA and CDR2 is SQIVND (reference sequence). The length of the CDR3 is 14 residues. This chain's CDR3 is CAGSPGTAYNEQFF. CDR3 bases: TGTGCCGGTAGTCCTGGGACAGCTTACAATGAGCAGTTCTTC.

This clonotype was counted once. The chain combines TRBV6-6 with TRBJ2-7, with D possibly being TRBD2 (6 bases). This CDR3 is 15 amino acids long. CDR1 and CDR2 from the germline V gene are MNHNY and SVGAGI (reference sequence). V was cut by 4 bases and J by 7 bases, with 20 bases left in between. The CDR3 is CASSFGLTGEEEQYF. CDR3 DNA sequence: TGTGCCAGCAGTTTTGGACTAACGGGAGAGGAAGAGCAGTACTTC.

The V gene is TRBV20-1, the J gene TRBJ2-7, with TRBD2 as a possible D gene (5 bases). Trimming took off 1 base at V and 2 bases at J, with 12 bases between the two ends. CDR3 size: 14 residues. Germline V gene lookup returns CDR1 DFQATT and CDR2 SNEGSKA (reference sequence). The DNA for the CDR3 is TGCAGTGCTAGAGCAAGGACTTCTACCTACGAGCAGTACTTC. Its translation is CSARARTSTYEQYF.